The clone carrying this TCR beta chain occurred once. With 6 bases clipped from V and 5 bases from J, the junction kept 7 bases outside the gene matches. CDR3 length equals 14 residues. Germline-derived CDR1 and CDR2 are SNHLY and FYNNEI. Sequencing used immunoSEQ multiplex PCR; TCRdb keeps in-frame clones, though not all of them. The table records some 12,000 clones, around nine tenths of them present only once. This sample is part of a study of blood T cell repertoires in COVID-19. Background on the study: Samples representing acute and convalescent COVID-19 were sourced from the United States, Italy and Spain.

The receptor was derived from a human donor in a cohort sampled during active COVID-19. Material: peripheral blood. V usage is TRBV2 and J usage is TRBJ1-3, with 7 bases that match TRBD1. The CDR3 protein is CASSGDRSRNTIYF. The CDR3 DNA reads TGTGCCAGCAGCGGGGACAGAAGCCGAAACACCATATATTTT. The full variable domain, rest sourced from reference TRBV2 and TRBJ1-3, is EPEVTQTPSHQVTQMGQEVILRCVPISNHLYFYWYRQILGQKVEFLVSFYNNEISEKSEIFDDQFSVERPDGSNFTLKIRSTKLEDSAMYFCASSGDRSRNTIYFGEGSWLTVV.